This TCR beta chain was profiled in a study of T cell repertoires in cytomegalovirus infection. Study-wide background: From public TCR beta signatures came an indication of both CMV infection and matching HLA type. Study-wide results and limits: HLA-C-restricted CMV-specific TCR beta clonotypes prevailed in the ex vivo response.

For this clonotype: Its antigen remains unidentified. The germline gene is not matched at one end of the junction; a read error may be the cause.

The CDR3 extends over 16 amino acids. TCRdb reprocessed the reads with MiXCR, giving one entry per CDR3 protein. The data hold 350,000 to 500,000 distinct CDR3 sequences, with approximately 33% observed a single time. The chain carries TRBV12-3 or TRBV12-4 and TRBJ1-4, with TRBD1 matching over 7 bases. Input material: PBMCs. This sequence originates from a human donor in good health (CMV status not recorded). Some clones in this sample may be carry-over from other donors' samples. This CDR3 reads CASSHNPRGGGEKMFF. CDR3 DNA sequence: TGTGCCAGCAGTCACAACCCCAGGGGGGGTGGTGAAAAAATGTTTTTT.